This T cell receptor (beta chain) was sequenced during a study of neurological immune-mediated disorders. CDR3 size: 14 residues. Trimming cost V 5 bases and J 4 bases; bases outside gene matches: 4. CDR1 LNHNV and CDR2 YYDKDF come from the germline V gene (reference sequence). General study results and limits: Whereas HTLV-1-associated myelopathy showed the most TCR clonal expansion, multiple sclerosis showed the least, with levels below those of healthy controls.

This clonotype was found many times. What it recognizes is unknown. Synthesis of cDNA used 5'RACE (with 10-nucleotide random UMIs). From the 5' RACE reads, TCRdb called clonotypes with MiXCR, one entry per CDR3 protein. The sample lists under 60,000 distinct CDR3 sequences, more than 20% occurring once. The sequence derives from a woman in her 70s in good health. The chain has TRBV15 and TRBJ2-7; 11 bases are a match to TRBD2. The sample consisted of PBMCs. This chain's CDR3 is CATSRLAGGYEQYF. The CDR3 nucleotides are TGTGCCACCAGCCGATTAGCGGGAGGGTACGAGCAGTACTTC.